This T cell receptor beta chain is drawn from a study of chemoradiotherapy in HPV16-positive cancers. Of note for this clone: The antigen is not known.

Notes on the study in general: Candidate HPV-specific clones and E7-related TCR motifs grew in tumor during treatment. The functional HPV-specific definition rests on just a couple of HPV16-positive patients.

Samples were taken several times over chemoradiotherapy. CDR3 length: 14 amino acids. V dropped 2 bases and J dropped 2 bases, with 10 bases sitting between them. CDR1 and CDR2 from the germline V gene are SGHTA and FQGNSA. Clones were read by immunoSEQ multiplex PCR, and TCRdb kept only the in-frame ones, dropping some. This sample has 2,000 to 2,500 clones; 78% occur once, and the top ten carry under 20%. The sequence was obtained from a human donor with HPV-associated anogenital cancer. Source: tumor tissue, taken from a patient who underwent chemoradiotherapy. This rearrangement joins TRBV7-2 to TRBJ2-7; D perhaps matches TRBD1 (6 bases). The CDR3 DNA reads TGTGCCAGCAGCTTATTGACAGGTCCCTACGAGCAGTACTTC. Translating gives CASSLLTGPYEQYF. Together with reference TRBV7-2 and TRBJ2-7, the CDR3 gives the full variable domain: GAGVSQSPSNKVTEKGKDVELRCDPISGHTALYWYRQSLGQGLEFLIYFQGNSAPDKSGLPSDRFSAERTGGSVSTLTIQRTQQEDSAVYLCASSLLTGPYEQYFGPGTRLTVT.